This T cell receptor beta chain was identified in a study of identical twins. TCRdb called the 5' RACE reads again in MiXCR, with one record for every CDR3 protein. The sample yields nearly 900,000 distinct CDR3 sequences, roughly an eighth seen once. The CDR3 has 12 residues. Trimming removed 8 bases from V and 3 bases from J, with 10 bases in between. Germline V gene lookup returns CDR1 SGHVS and CDR2 FNYEAQ. Study-wide results and limits: Abundant beta clonotypes from cord blood had fewer insertions, unlike memory repertoires, which showed none.

This clonotype has only a few counts. Its antigen is as yet unknown. These data were also filed under a second study, of yellow fever vaccine responses in identical twins.

This sequence was found in a woman between 18 and 30 years old in good health. Sequencing was done on a sample of PBMCs. The chain is built from TRBV7-6 and TRBJ1-1; D might be TRBD1 (5 bases). The CDR3 is CASGGRDTEAFF. The CDR3 DNA reads TGTGCCAGCGGGGGGAGAGACACTGAAGCTTTCTTT.